The clone carrying this T cell receptor beta chain was observed a handful of times. The antigen remains undetermined. The data originate from a study of cytomegalovirus exposure and HLA in healthy donors. Study-wide context: Across around 400 genotyped donors, 81% landed in the Caucasian-associated ancestry cluster. Study observations and caveats: The CMV antigen specificity of three CMV-associated chains was confirmed through in vitro analysis.

The PCR employed 60 Vbeta primers together with 13 Jbeta primers. TCRdb keeps only in-frame clones here, not all; method: immunoSEQ multiplex PCR. Seen here are some 200,000 clones, about 88% observed once, and the top ten hold 0.2% to 0.3%. CDR3 length equals 15 residues. Germline CDR1 reads MNHEY; CDR2 reads SVGAGI. V trimming: 6 bases; J trimming: 4 bases; junction bases outside the gene matches: 6. The clonotype comes from a girl under three years old in good health and CMV-seronegative. The rearrangement uses TRBV6-5 and TRBJ2-2, with 9 nucleotides matching TRBD2. Sequenced sample: PBMCs. CDR3 coding DNA: TGTGCCAGCAGATTAGCGGGGGCCTTCACCGGGGAGCTGTTTTTT. This sequence encodes CASRLAGAFTGELFF.